Listed below are T cell receptor beta chains from one sample, sequenced in a study of blood T cell repertoires in COVID-19. Using immunoSEQ multiplex PCR, the repertoire was profiled, and TCRdb retains in-frame clones only, with some absent. The profile shows about 180,000 clones, just under 90% of them singletons. The specimen sequenced was peripheral blood. The receptors stem from a woman between 65 and 79 years old with COVID-19, enrolled during active disease. Each CDR3 is given with its conserved first and last residue. A D gene is named only where the DNA matches it firmly. Clone size is stated in some rows and not others, as once, few, many or a class when expanded.

abundance: NA
d_gene: NA
j_gene: TRBJ2-1
v_gene: TRBV18
CDR3aa: CASSPGTAGNEQFF
CDR3nt: TGTGCCAGCTCACCCGGGACTGCTGGCAATGAGCAGTTCTTC

abundance: NA
d_gene: NA
j_gene: TRBJ2-7
v_gene: TRBV6-1
CDR3aa: CASSEPGRLPEQYF
CDR3nt: TGTGCCAGCAGTGAACCGGGTCGACTACCGGAGCAGTACTTC

abundance: NA
d_gene: NA
j_gene: TRBJ2-3
v_gene: TRBV20-1
CDR3aa: CSAPSVDTQYF
CDR3nt: TGCAGTGCCCCATCGGTAGATACGCAGTATTTT

abundance: NA
d_gene: TRBD1
j_gene: TRBJ2-2
v_gene: TRBV30
CDR3aa: CAGNWDRLNTGELFF
CDR3nt: TGTGCCGGCAACTGGGACAGACTCAACACCGGGGAGCTGTTTTTT

abundance: NA
d_gene: TRBD1
j_gene: TRBJ1-1
v_gene: TRBV6-1
CDR3aa: CASSELGGGYTEAFF
CDR3nt: TGTGCCAGCAGTGAACTAGGGGGCGGTTACACTGAAGCTTTCTTT

abundance: NA
d_gene: TRBD1
j_gene: TRBJ1-1
v_gene: TRBV7-2
CDR3aa: CASSLGDRGTEAFF
CDR3nt: TGTGCCAGCAGCTTAGGGGACAGGGGAACTGAAGCTTTCTTT

abundance: NA
d_gene: TRBD1
j_gene: TRBJ2-7
v_gene: TRBV29-1
CDR3aa: CSVRTGTYEQYF
CDR3nt: TGCAGCGTTAGGACAGGGACCTACGAGCAGTACTTC

abundance: NA
d_gene: TRBD1
j_gene: TRBJ1-1
v_gene: TRBV5-1
CDR3aa: CASSLQGANTEAFF
CDR3nt: TGCGCCAGCAGCTTACAGGGGGCGAACACTGAAGCTTTCTTT

abundance: few
d_gene: TRBD2
j_gene: TRBJ2-1
v_gene: TRBV7-2
CDR3aa: CASSLRASGSYEQFF
CDR3nt: TGTGCCAGCAGCTTAAGGGCTAGCGGGAGCTATGAGCAGTTCTTC

abundance: NA
d_gene: NA
j_gene: TRBJ1-5
v_gene: TRBV6-4
CDR3aa: CASSFEGGADQPQHF
CDR3nt: TGTGCCAGCAGTTTCGAGGGAGGAGCAGATCAGCCCCAGCATTTT